One sample yielded the 25 T cell receptor beta chains listed below, sequenced in a study of blood T cell repertoires in COVID-19. The repertoire was sequenced with immunoSEQ multiplex PCR; TCRdb's copy has only in-frame clones and lacks some. Altogether about 210,000 clones are present, roughly 85% being singletons, with the ten largest covering approximately 4.2%. The sample taken for sequencing was PBMCs or T cells enriched from blood (not recorded which). The receptors were sampled from a woman aged 40 to 55 with acute COVID-19.

This clone was picked up one time. This chain's CDR3 is CASSPALAHGMYEQYF. CDR3 DNA sequence: TGTGCCAGCAGCCCCGCGCTGGCCCACGGGATGTACGAGCAGTACTTC. This rearrangement joins TRBV28 to TRBJ2-7; D is perhaps TRBD2 (5 bases). Trimming took 6 bases from V and 4 from J, leaving 22 bases between them. Germline values: CDR1 MDHEN, CDR2 SYDVKM. This CDR3 is 16 amino acids long.

CDR3 bases: TGTGCCAGCAGCCAGGTCTGGACAGGGGATGCGAAGTCACCCCTCCACTTT. This translates into CASSQVWTGDAKSPLHF. This sequence joins TRBV3-1 (or the pseudogene TRBV3-2) and TRBJ1-6; TRBD1 matches 9 bases. The germline V gene has CDR1 LGHDT and CDR2 YNNKEL (reference sequence). The V gene end was trimmed by 3 bases and the J gene end by 10 bases; junction bases not matched to a gene: 13. CDR3 length equals 17 residues.

V gene TRBV10-2 combines with J gene TRBJ2-7; D ambiguous. CDR3 size: 11 residues. Germline CDR1 WSHSY, CDR2 SAAADI. V dropped 10 bases and J dropped 2 bases, with 9 bases sitting between them. CDR3 nucleotides: TGCGCCATCTCTCCGGCCTACGAGCAGTACTTC. Protein sequence: CAISPAYEQYF.

This chain links TRBV11-2 with TRBJ2-7, with 7 bases fitting TRBD2. The ends lost 4 bases at V and 6 bases at J; junction bases unmatched: 9. The CDR3 runs 14 residues. Germline CDR1 SGHAT, CDR2 FQNNGV. The CDR3 DNA reads as TGTGCCAGCAGCTCGGCGACTAGCTTACTCGAGCAGTACTTC. It codes for CASSSATSLLEQYF.

V is TRBV5-1 and J is TRBJ2-1; 8 bases agree with TRBD2. CDR1 and CDR2 from the germline V gene are SGHRS and YFSETQ. The junction had 10 bases not matched to a gene; V was cut back by 0 bases and J by 8 bases. The CDR3 has 16 amino acids. The CDR3 here is CASSLAPTGGGDEQFF. As DNA, the CDR3 is TGCGCCAGCAGCTTGGCTCCGACCGGGGGGGGTGATGAGCAGTTCTTC.

V and J are TRBV11-2 and TRBJ1-2, with D perhaps matching TRBD1 (6 bases). Looked up from germline, CDR1 is SGHAT and CDR2 is FQNNGV. The CDR3 contains 13 residues. Trimming cost V 5 bases and J 7 bases, with 14 bases left between them. The CDR3 reads CASSARTGLGYTF. The CDR3 DNA is TGTGCCAGCAGCGCCAGAACAGGGCTTGGCTACACCTTC.

V usage is TRBV28 and J usage is TRBJ2-7; 10 bases agree with TRBD2. This CDR3 contains 15 residues. Germline V gene data show CDR1 as MDHEN and CDR2 as SYDVKM. V lost 1 base and J lost 3; bases outside the gene matches: 3. The CDR3 here is CASSLFASGSYEQYF. In DNA form, the CDR3 reads TGTGCCAGCAGTTTATTCGCTAGCGGGAGCTACGAGCAGTACTTC.

V is TRBV6-5 and J is TRBJ1-2; D is perhaps TRBD1 (5 bases). Trimming cost V 7 bases and J 4 bases, with 10 bases left between them. Germline CDR1 MNHEY, CDR2 SVGAGI. The CDR3 has 12 residues. The DNA of the CDR3 is TGTGCCAGCATGGGGCAAGTCTATGGCTACACCTTC. Residues: CASMGQVYGYTF.

CDR3: CASSYGTLGSPLHF. DNA of the CDR3: TGTGCCAGCAGCTACGGGACATTAGGTTCACCCCTCCACTTT. V usage is TRBV5-4 and J usage is TRBJ1-6; tentative D call: TRBD1 (6 bases). V lost 3 bases and J 9 bases, leaving 13 bases between the germline ends. The CDR3 has 14 residues. The germline CDR1 and CDR2 sequences are SGHNT and YYREEE (reference sequence).

The rearrangement joins TRBV5-1 to TRBJ2-7; D is unclear. The CDR3 spans 14 residues. V lost 2 bases, J lost 3 bases, and 12 bases lay in between. CDR1 is SGHRS and CDR2 is YFSETQ in the germline V gene. This chain's CDR3 is CASSFTPGIYEQYF. The CDR3 coding sequence is TGCGCCAGCAGCTTTACCCCAGGAATCTACGAGCAGTACTTC.

V and J are TRBV7-2 and TRBJ1-5, with D hard to call. V lost 5 bases, J lost 4 bases, and 9 bases lay in between. This CDR3 is built from 13 residues. Germline-derived CDR1 and CDR2 are SGHTA and FQGNSA. The CDR3 coding sequence is TGTGCCAGCAGCCGGGGTCGGAATCAGCCCCAGCATTTT. Translated, it gives CASSRGRNQPQHF. Full variable domain (missing parts from reference TRBV7-2 and TRBJ1-5): GAGVSQSPSNKVTEKGKDVELRCDPISGHTALYWYRQSLGQGLEFLIYFQGNSAPDKSGLPSDRFSAERTGGSVSTLTIQRTQQEDSAVYLCASSRGRNQPQHFGDGTRLSIL.

J is TRBJ1-6 and V is TRBV5-4, with D possibly matching TRBD1 (5 bases). V lost 4 bases to trimming and J lost 6 bases, with 11 bases between them. The germline V gene has CDR1 SGHNT and CDR2 YYREEE (reference sequence). The CDR3 loop spans 14 amino acids. The CDR3 loop is CASSLGGANSPLHF. CDR3 nucleotide sequence: TGTGCCAGCAGCCTCGGAGGGGCTAATTCACCCCTCCACTTT.

This chain joins TRBV29-1 and TRBJ2-5; 7 positions match TRBD1. Looked up from germline, CDR1 is SQVTM and CDR2 is ANQGSEA. V dropped 5 bases and J dropped 4; count of bases not matched to a gene: 7. CDR3 length: 13 amino acids. CDR3 DNA: TGCAGCGTTACCGACAGGGTAGGAGAGACCCAGTACTTC. As protein: CSVTDRVGETQYF.

This clone was picked up a small number of times. This chain uses TRBV19 with TRBJ1-6; D is perhaps TRBD1 (6 bases). V lost 10 bases and J lost 6, with 16 bases in between. The CDR3 loop spans 14 amino acids. The germline V gene has CDR1 LNHDA and CDR2 SQIVND (reference sequence). For the CDR3, the DNA is TGTGCCACTACGACAGGTTGGGGTAATTCACCCCTCCACTTT. Its translation: CATTTGWGNSPLHF. The complete variable domain, with remaining parts taken from reference TRBV19 and TRBJ1-6, reads DGGITQSPKYLFRKEGQNVTLSCEQNLNHDAMYWYRQDPGQGLRLIYYSQIVNDFQKGDIAEGYSVSREKKESFPLTVTSAQKNPTAFYLCATTTGWGNSPLHFGNGTRLTVT.

J is TRBJ1-1 and V is TRBV28; tentative D call: TRBD1 (6 bases). The length of the CDR3 is 13 residues. The V gene lost 6 bases and the J gene lost 4 bases, with 12 bases spanning the gap. Germline CDR1 and CDR2: MDHEN and SYDVKM. The CDR3 sequence: CASSRTGFTEAFF. DNA of the CDR3: TGTGCCAGCAGCCGAACAGGGTTCACTGAAGCTTTCTTT. Full variable domain (rest looked up from reference TRBV28 and TRBJ1-1): DVKVTQSSRYLVKRTGEKVFLECVQDMDHENMFWYRQDPGLGLRLIYFSYDVKMKEKGDIPEGYSVSREKKERFSLILESASTNQTSMYLCASSRTGFTEAFFGQGTRLTVV.

The chain links TRBV7-9 to TRBJ1-2; TRBD1 matches at 7 bases. Germline V gene data show CDR1 as SEHNR and CDR2 as FQNEAQ (reference sequence). The V segment lost 3 bases and the J segment 4 bases; nucleotides outside the gene matches: 8. This CDR3 spans 15 amino acids. CDR3 coding DNA: TGTGCCAGCAGCTTCACCGGGACAGCTGGCTATGGCTACACCTTC. Amino acids: CASSFTGTAGYGYTF.

The chain employs TRBV10-3 and TRBJ2-5, with 9 bases aligning to TRBD2. V was pared by 10 bases and J by 1 base, with 13 bases of the junction left unmatched. In germline, CDR1 is ENHRY, CDR2 SYGVKD. The CDR3 loop spans 16 amino acids. The CDR3 nucleotides are TGTGCCACCGGGGTTCCAGCGGGGGGCTCCCAAGAGACCCAGTACTTC. Translating it yields CATGVPAGGSQETQYF.

The chain recombines TRBV27 with TRBJ2-6, with TRBD1 matching 7 bases. This CDR3 has 15 residues. Germline values: CDR1 MNHEY, CDR2 SMNVEV (reference sequence). V lost 6 bases and J lost 2; bases outside the gene matches: 4. CDR3 DNA: TGTGCCAGCAGGACCAGGGGGACTGGGGCCAACGTCCTGACTTTC. Translation: CASRTRGTGANVLTF.

Of note for this clone: Relative to the germline gene, one junction end is altered; a read error may explain this. The V and J genes are TRBV2 and TRBJ1-1; no reliable D call. CDR1 SNHLY and CDR2 FYNNEI come from the germline V gene. CDR3 length equals 13 residues. CDR3 sequence (DNA): TGTGCCAGCACCGGGAGGTGGAACGCTGAAGCTTTCTTT. Its translation is CASTGRWNAEAFF.

This chain joins TRBV30 and TRBJ1-6; tentatively, D is TRBD1 (6 bases). CDR1 GTSNPN and CDR2 SVGIG come from the germline V gene (reference sequence). V lost 4 bases to trimming and J lost 7 bases, with 11 bases between them. The CDR3 sequence is 13 residues long. Here the CDR3 DNA reads TGTGCCTGGAAGCAGGGGTCCAATTCACCCCTCCACTTT. Translation gives CAWKQGSNSPLHF.

V is TRBV12-3 or TRBV12-4 and J is TRBJ2-7; possibly TRBD2 for D (5 bases). The CDR3 consists of 13 residues. With 1 base removed from V and 12 bases from J, the gap between germline ends came to 16 bases. As DNA, the CDR3 is TGTGCCAGCAGTTTAGATGAGGGTCTAGGCCTGTACTTC. It translates to CASSLDEGLGLYF.

The sample holds a few counts of this clone. The chain carries TRBV5-6 and TRBJ1-2, with TRBD1 as a possible D gene (5 bases). Germline CDR1 is SGHDT and CDR2 is YYEEEE. V lost 5 bases, J lost 3 bases, and 14 bases lay in between. The CDR3 sequence is 14 residues long. CDR3 nucleotides: TGTGCCAGCAGTCAGGGCACAGGACACTATGGCTACACCTTC. Amino acid sequence: CASSQGTGHYGYTF. The variable domain in full, completed from reference TRBV5-6 and TRBJ1-2, reads DAGVTQSPTHLIKTRGQQVTLRCSPKSGHDTVSWYQQALGQGPQFIFQYYEEEERQRGNFPDRFSGHQFPNYSSELNVNALLLGDSALYLCASSQGTGHYGYTFGSGTRLTVV.

The chain employs TRBV6-5 and TRBJ2-1; no clear D. The ends were cut back, 7 bases at V and 4 bases at J, with 5 bases in the middle. The CDR3 runs 11 residues. Germline V gives CDR1 MNHEY, CDR2 SVGAGI. CDR3 residues: CASTFYNEQFF. DNA for the CDR3: TGTGCCAGCACCTTTTACAATGAGCAGTTCTTC.

The chain combines TRBV5-6 with TRBJ1-2; TRBD1 agrees at 8 bases. J was trimmed by 7 bases and V by 2 bases; bases with no gene match: 10. This CDR3 contains 15 residues. The germline V gene has CDR1 SGHDT and CDR2 YYEEEE. The CDR3 nucleotides are TGTGCCAGCAGCTTCGTCGACAGGGGATCTGTTGGCTACACCTTC. Its protein is CASSFVDRGSVGYTF.

V gene TRBV6-2 or TRBV6-3 combines with J gene TRBJ2-4, with 11 bases aligning to TRBD2. Germline trimming cut 5 bases from V and 0 bases from J; bases unmatched to any gene: 6. The CDR3 is 17 amino acids. In germline, CDR1 is MNHEY, CDR2 SVGEGT. The CDR3 bases are TGTGCCAGCAGTCTTAGCGGGAGGGGGCTAGCCAAAAACATTCAGTACTTC. It encodes CASSLSGRGLAKNIQYF.